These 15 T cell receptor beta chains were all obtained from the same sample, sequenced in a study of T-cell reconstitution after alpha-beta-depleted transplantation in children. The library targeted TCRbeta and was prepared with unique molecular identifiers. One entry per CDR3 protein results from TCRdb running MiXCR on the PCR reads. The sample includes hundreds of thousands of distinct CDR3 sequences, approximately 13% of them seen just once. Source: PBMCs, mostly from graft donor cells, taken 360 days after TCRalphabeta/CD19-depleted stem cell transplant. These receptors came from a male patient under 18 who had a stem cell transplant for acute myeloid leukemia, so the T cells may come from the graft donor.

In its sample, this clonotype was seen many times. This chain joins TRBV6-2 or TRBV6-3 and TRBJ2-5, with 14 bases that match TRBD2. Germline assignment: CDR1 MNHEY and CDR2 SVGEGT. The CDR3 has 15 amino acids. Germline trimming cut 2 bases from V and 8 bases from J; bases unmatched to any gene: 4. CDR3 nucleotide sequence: TGTGCCAGCAGTTACCACGGGACTAGCGGGAGAACCCAGTACTTC. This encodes CASSYHGTSGRTQYF.

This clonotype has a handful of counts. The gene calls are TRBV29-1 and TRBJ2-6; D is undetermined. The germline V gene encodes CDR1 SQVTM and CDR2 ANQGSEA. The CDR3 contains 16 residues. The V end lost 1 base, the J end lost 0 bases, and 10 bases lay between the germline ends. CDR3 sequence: CSVEARTVSGANVLTF. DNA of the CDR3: TGCAGCGTTGAAGCCCGGACGGTCTCTGGGGCCAACGTCCTGACTTTC.

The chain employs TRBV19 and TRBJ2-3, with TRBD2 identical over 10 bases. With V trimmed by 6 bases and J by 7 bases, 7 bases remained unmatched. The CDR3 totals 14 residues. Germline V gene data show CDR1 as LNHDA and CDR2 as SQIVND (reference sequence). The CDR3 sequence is CASRTSSGRNTQYF. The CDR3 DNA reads TGTGCCAGTAGGACTTCTAGCGGGAGAAATACGCAGTATTTT.

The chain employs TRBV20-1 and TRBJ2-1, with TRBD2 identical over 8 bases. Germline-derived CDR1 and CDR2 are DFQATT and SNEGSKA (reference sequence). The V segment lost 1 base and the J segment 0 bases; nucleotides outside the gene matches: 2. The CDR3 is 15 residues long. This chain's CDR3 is CSARVLAGSYNEQFF. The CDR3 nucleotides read TGCAGTGCTAGAGTTCTAGCGGGCTCCTACAATGAGCAGTTCTTC.

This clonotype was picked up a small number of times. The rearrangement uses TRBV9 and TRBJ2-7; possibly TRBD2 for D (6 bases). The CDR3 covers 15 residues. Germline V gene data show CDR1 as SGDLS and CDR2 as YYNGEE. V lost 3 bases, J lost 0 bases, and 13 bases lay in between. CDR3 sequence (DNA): TGTGCCAGCAGCGGGAGCGGGCCCCGCTCCTACGAGCAGTACTTC. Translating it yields CASSGSGPRSYEQYF.

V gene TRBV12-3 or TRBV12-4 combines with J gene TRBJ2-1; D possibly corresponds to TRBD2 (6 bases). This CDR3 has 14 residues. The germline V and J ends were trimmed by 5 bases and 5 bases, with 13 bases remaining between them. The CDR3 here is CASSGGTIHNEQFF. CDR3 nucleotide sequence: TGTGCCAGCAGTGGCGGGACCATTCACAATGAGCAGTTCTTC.

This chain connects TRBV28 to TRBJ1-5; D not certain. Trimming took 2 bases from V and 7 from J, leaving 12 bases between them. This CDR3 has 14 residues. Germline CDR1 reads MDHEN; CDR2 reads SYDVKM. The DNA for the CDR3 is TGTGCCAGCAGTTTAGAAACAGTTGGACAGCCCCAGCATTTT. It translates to CASSLETVGQPQHF. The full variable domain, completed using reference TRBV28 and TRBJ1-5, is DVKVTQSSRYLVKRTGEKVFLECVQDMDHENMFWYRQDPGLGLRLIYFSYDVKMKEKGDIPEGYSVSREKKERFSLILESASTNQTSMYLCASSLETVGQPQHFGDGTRLSIL.

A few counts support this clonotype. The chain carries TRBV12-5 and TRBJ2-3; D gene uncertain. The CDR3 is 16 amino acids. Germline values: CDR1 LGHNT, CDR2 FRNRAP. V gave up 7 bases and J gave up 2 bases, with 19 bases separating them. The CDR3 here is CASAVGRPIPTDTQYF. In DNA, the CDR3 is TGTGCTAGTGCCGTCGGGCGGCCCATCCCCACAGATACGCAGTATTTT.

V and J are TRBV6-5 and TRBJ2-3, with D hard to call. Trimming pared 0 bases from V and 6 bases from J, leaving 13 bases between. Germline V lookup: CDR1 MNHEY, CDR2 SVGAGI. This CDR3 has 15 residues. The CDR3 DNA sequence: TGTGCCAGCAGTTACTCGATACTGAAAACGGATACGCAGTATTTT. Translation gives CASSYSILKTDTQYF.

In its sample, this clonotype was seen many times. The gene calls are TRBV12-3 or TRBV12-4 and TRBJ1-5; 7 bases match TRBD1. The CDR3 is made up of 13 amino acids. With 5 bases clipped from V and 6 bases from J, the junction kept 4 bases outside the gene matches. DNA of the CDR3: TGTGCCAGCAGTGACAGGGCGCGTCAGCCCCAGCATTTT. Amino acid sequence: CASSDRARQPQHF.

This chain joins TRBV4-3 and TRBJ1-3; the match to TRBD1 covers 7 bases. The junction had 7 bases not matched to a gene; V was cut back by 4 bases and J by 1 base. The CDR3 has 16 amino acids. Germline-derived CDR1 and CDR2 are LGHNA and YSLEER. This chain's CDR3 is CASSLLTGESGNTIYF. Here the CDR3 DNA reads TGCGCCAGCAGCCTCCTCACAGGGGAGTCTGGAAACACCATATATTTT.

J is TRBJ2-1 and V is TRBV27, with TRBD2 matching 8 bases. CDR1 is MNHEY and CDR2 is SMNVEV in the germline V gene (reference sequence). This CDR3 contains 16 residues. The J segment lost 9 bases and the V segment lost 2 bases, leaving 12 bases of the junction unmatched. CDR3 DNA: TGTGCCAGCAGTTTACCCCCCGGGCTAGCGGGTAGTGAGCAGTTCTTC. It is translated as CASSLPPGLAGSEQFF.

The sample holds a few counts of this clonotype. The CDR3 here is CSVETHNTIYF. The CDR3, as DNA: TGCAGCGTTGAGACCCACAACACCATATATTTT. This chain uses TRBV29-1 with TRBJ1-3, with D uncertain. Between the trimmed V and J ends, which lost 3 bases and 7 bases, there was a span of 7 bases. The CDR3 has 11 residues. Germline V gives CDR1 SQVTM, CDR2 ANQGSEA.

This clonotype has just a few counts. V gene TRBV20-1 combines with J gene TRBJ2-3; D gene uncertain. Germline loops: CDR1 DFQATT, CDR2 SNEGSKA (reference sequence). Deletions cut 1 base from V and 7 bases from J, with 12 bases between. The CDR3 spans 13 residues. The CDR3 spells CSARVSLANTQYF. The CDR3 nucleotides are TGCAGTGCTAGAGTTTCGCTGGCTAATACGCAGTATTTT.

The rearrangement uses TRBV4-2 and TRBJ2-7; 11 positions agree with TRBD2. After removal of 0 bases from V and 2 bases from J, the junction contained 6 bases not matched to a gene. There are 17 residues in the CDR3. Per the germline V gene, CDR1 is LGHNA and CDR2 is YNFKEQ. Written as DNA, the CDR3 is TGTGCCAGCAGCCAAGATCGTCCTAGCGGGAGGACCTACGAGCAGTACTTC. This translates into CASSQDRPSGRTYEQYF.